The sequence of this TCR beta chain was determined in a study of blood T cell repertoires in COVID-19. Across the whole study: The study drew acute and convalescent COVID-19 samples from the United States, Italy and Spain. The cDNA or gDNA used as material had been derived from T cells, B-cell-depleted T cells, or PBMCs.

Participants' own reports of clinical history determined their cohort assignment. In the study's own analysis: Nucleated cell number was recorded as an estimate derived from reference gene primer amplification. This table comes from immunoSEQ multiplex PCR, and its TCRdb copy is limited to in-frame clones, with some not included. V, J and clone size are those of that table, while D and trimming were read from the DNA. Of about 370,000 clones in the sample, 90% to 95% were seen once. CDR1 is LNHDA, CDR2 SQIVND, per germline (reference sequence). This CDR3 comprises 13 residues. With 2 bases removed from V and 7 bases from J, the gap between germline ends came to 9 bases. This clone has a single count.

Source material: PBMCs or T cells enriched from blood (not recorded which). The chain links TRBV19 to TRBJ1-5; no firm D call. The receptor comes from a middle-aged woman who had been exposed to COVID-19. CDR3 DNA sequence: TGTGCCAGTAGTATATCAGGAGGGCAGCCCCAGCATTTT. Its translation is CASSISGGQPQHF.